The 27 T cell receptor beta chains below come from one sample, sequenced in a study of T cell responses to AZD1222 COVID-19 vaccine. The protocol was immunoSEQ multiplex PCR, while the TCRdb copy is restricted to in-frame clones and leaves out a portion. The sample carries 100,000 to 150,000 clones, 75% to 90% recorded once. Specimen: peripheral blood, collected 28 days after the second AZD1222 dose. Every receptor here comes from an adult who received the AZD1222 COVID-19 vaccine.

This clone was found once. DNA for the CDR3: TGTGCCAGCAGTTCCCTAGCGGGAGGTGGCGAGACCCAGTACTTC. This translates into CASSSLAGGGETQYF. The rearrangement links TRBV27 to TRBJ2-5, with 11 bases identical to TRBD2. Losses at the gene ends were 4 bases for V and 5 bases for J; bases not matched to a gene: 6. The CDR3 extends over 15 amino acids. Germline V gene lookup returns CDR1 MNHEY and CDR2 SMNVEV (reference sequence).

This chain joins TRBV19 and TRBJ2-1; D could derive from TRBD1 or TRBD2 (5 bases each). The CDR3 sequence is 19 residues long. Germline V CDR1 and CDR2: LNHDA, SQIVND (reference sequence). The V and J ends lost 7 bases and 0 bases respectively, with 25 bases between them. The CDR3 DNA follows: TGTGCCAGTACCCTCCGGGGCCCATCTTCTTGGGGCTCCTACAATGAGCAGTTCTTC. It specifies CASTLRGPSSWGSYNEQFF. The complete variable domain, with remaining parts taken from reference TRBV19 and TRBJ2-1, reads DGGITQSPKYLFRKEGQNVTLSCEQNLNHDAMYWYRQDPGQGLRLIYYSQIVNDFQKGDIAEGYSVSREKKESFPLTVTSAQKNPTAFYLCASTLRGPSSWGSYNEQFFGPGTRLTVL.

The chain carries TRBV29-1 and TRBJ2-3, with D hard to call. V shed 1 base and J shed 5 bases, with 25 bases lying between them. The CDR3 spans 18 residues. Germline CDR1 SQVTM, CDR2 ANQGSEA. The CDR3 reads CSVEVNHQWALTGDTQYF. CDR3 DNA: TGCAGCGTTGAAGTAAATCATCAGTGGGCCCTGACCGGAGATACGCAGTATTTT.

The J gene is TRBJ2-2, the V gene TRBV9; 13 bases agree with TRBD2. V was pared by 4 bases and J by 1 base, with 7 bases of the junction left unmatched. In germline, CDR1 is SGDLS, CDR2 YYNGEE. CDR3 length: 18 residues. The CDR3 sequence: CASSPGLAGVGNTGELFF. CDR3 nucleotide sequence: TGTGCCAGCAGCCCCGGACTAGCGGGGGTCGGGAACACCGGGGAGCTGTTTTTT.

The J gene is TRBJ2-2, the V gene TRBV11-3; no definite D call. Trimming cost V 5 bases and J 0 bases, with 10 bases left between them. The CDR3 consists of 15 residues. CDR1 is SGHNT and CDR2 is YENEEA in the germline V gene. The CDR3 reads CASSLGRSNTGELFF. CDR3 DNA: TGTGCCAGCAGCCTCGGCAGGTCGAACACCGGGGAGCTGTTTTTT.

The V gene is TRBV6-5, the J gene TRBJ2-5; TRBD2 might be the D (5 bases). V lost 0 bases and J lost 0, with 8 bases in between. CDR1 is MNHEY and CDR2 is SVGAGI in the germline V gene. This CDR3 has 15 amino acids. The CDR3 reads CASSYSLRDQETQYF. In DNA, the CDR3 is TGTGCCAGCAGTTACTCTTTGCGGGACCAAGAGACCCAGTACTTC.

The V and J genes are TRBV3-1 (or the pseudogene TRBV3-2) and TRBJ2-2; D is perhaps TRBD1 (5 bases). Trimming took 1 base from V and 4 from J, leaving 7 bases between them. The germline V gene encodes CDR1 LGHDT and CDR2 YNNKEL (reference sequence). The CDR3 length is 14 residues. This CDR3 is CASSQAGITGELFF. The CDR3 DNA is TGTGCCAGCAGCCAAGCAGGGATCACCGGGGAGCTGTTTTTT.

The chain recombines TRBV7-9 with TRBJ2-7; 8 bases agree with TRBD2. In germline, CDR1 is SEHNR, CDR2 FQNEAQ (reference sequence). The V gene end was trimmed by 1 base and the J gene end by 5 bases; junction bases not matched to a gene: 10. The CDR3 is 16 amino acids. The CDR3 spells CASSLDPRTAGDEQYF. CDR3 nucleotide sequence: TGTGCCAGCAGCTTAGATCCAAGGACAGCGGGGGACGAGCAGTACTTC.

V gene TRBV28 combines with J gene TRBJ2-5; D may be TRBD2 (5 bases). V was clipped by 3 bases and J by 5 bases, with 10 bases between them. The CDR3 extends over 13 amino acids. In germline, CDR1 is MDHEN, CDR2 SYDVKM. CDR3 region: CASSFTGWETQYF. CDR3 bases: TGTGCCAGCAGTTTCACGGGGTGGGAGACCCAGTACTTC.

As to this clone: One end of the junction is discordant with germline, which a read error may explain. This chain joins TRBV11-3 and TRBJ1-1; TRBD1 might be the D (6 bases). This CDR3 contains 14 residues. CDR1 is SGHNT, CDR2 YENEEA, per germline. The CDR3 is CAGSYSQGVTEAFF. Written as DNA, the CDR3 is TGTGCCGGCAGCTATTCACAGGGAGTCACTGAAGCTTTCTTT.

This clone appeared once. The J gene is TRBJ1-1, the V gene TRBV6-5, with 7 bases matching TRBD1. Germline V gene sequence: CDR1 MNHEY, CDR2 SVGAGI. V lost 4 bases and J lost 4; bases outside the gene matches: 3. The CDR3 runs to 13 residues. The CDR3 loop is CASSSRGATEAFF. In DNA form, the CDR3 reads TGTGCCAGCAGTTCCAGGGGGGCCACTGAAGCTTTCTTT.

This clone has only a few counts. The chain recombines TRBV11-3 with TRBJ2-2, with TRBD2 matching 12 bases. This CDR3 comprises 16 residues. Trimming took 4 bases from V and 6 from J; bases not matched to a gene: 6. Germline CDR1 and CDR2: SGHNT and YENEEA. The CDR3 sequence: CASSYQLAGGSGELFF. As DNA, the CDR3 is TGTGCCAGCAGCTACCAACTAGCGGGGGGCTCCGGGGAGCTGTTTTTT.

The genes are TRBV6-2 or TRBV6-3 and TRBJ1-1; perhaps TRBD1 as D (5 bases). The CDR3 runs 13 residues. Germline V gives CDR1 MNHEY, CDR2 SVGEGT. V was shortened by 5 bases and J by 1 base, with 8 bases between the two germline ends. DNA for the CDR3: TGTGCCAGCAGTACGGACAAGAACACTGAAGCTTTCTTT. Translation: CASSTDKNTEAFF.

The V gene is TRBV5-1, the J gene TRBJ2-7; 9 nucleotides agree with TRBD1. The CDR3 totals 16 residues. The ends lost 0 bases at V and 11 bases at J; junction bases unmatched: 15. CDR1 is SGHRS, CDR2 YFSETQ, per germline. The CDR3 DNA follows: TGCGCCAGCAGCTTGGTGTCTCAAGGGACAGGGCTGGTTGAGTACTTC. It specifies CASSLVSQGTGLVEYF.

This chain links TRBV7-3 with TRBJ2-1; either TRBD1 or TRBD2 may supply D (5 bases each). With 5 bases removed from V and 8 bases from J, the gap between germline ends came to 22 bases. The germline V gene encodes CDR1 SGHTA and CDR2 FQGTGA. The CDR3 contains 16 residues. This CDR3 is CASSRRGAGIGDEQFF. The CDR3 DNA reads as TGTGCCAGCAGCAGAAGAGGGGCAGGGATAGGTGATGAGCAGTTCTTC.

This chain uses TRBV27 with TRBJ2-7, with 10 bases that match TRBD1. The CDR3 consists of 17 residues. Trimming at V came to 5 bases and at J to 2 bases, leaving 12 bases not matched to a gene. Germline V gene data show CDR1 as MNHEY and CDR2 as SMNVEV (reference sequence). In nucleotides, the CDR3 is TGTGCCAGCAGTCGGCCTCCTGGGACAGGGGTCCCCTACGAGCAGTACTTC. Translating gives CASSRPPGTGVPYEQYF.

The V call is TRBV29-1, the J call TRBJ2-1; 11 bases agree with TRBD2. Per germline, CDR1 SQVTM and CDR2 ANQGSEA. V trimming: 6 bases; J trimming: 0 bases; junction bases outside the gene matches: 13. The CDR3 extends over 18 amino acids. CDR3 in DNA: TGCAGCGTCGCGGGACTAGCGGCGGGGGGACTCTCCTACAATGAGCAGTTCTTC. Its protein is CSVAGLAAGGLSYNEQFF.

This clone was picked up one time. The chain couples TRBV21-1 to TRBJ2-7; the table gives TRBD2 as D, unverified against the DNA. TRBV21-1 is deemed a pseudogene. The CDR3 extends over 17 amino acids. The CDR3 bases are TGTGCCAGCAGCAAAGAGCTAGCGGGGACTATTACCTACGAGCAGTACTTC. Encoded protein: CASSKELAGTITYEQYF.

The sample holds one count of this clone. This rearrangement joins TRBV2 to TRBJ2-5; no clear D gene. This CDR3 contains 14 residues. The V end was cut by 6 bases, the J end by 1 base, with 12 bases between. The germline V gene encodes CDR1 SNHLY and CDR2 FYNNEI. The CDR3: CASRLDYSQETQYF. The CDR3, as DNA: TGTGCCAGCAGGTTGGATTACAGCCAAGAGACCCAGTACTTC.

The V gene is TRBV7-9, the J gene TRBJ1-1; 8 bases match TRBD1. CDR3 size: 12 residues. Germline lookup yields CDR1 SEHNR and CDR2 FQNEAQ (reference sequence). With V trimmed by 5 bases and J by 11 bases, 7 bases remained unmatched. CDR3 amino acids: CASSPTGVAAFF. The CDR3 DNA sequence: TGTGCCAGCAGCCCGACAGGGGTTGCGGCTTTCTTT.

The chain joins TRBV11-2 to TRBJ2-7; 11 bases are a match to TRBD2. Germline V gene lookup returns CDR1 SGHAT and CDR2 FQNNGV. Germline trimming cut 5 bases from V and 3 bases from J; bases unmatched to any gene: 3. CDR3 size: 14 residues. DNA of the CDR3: TGTGCCAGCAGCCCTAGCGGGAGGAACTACGAGCAGTACTTC. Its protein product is CASSPSGRNYEQYF. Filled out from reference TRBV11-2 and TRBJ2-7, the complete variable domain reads EAGVAQSPRYKIIEKRQSVAFWCNPISGHATLYWYQQILGQGPKLLIQFQNNGVVDDSQLPKDRFSAERLKGVDSTLKIQPAKLEDSAVYLCASSPSGRNYEQYFGPGTRLTVT.

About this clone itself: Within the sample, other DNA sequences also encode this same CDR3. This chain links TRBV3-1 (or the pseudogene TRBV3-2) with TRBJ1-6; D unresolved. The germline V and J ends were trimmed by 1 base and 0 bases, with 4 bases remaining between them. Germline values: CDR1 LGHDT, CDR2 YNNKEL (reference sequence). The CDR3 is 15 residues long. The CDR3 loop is CASSQGSSYNSPLHF. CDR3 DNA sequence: TGTGCCAGCAGCCAAGGAAGCTCCTATAATTCACCCCTCCACTTT.

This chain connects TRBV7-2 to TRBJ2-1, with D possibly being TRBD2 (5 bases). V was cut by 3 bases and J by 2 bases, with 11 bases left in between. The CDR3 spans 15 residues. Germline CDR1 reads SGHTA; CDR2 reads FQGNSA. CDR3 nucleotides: TGTGCCAGCAGCTTTACGGGATACGCCTACAATGAGCAGTTCTTC. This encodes CASSFTGYAYNEQFF.

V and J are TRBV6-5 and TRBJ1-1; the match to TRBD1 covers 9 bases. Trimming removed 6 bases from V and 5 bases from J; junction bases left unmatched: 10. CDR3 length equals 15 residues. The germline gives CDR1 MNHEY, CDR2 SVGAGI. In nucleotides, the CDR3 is TGTGCCAGCAGCGTAGCTACAGGGGGCATTACTGAAGCTTTCTTT. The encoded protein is CASSVATGGITEAFF.

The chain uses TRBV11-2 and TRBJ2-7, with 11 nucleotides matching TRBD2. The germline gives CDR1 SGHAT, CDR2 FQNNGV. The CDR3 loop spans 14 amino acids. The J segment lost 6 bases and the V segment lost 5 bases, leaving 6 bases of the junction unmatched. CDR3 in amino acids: CASSNKGLAGEQYF. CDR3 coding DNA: TGTGCCAGCAGCAACAAAGGACTAGCGGGCGAGCAGTACTTC.

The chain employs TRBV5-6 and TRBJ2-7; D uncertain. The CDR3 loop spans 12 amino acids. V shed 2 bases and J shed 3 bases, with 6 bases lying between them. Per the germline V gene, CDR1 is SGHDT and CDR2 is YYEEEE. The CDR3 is CASSLRSYEQYF. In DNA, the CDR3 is TGTGCCAGCAGCTTAAGAAGCTACGAGCAGTACTTC.

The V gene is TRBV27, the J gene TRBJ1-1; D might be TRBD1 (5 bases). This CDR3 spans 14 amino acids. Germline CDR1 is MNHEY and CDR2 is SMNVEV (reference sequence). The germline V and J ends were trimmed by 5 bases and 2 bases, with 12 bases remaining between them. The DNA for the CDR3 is TGTGCCAGCAGTCCCCAGGGAGGAAACACTGAAGCTTTCTTT. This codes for CASSPQGGNTEAFF.